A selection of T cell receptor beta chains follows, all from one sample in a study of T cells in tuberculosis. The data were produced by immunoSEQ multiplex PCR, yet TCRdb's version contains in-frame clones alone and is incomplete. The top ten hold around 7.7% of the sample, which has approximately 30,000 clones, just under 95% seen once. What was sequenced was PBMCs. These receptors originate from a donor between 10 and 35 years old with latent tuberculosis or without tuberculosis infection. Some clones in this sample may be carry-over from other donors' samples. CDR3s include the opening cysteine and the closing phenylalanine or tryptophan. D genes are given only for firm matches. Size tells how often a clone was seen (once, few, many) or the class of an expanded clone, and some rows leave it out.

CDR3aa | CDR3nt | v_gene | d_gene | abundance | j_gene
CASSEEGGNTIYF | TGTGCCAGCAGTGAGGAGGGAGGAAACACCATATATTTT | TRBV2 | NA | NA | TRBJ1-3
CASSLDEVRVSTGELFF | TGTGCCAGCAGCTTGGACGAGGTTCGTGTATCCACCGGGGAGCTGTTTTTT | TRBV5-6 | NA | NA | TRBJ2-2
CASSVGQGSYGYTF | TGTGCCAGCAGTGTGGGACAGGGGAGCTATGGCTACACCTTC | TRBV28 | TRBD1 | NA | TRBJ1-2
CASSPPGHVTLNTGELFF | TGTGCCAGCTCACCACCAGGACATGTCACTCTGAACACCGGGGAGCTGTTTTTT | TRBV18 | NA | NA | TRBJ2-2
CASSHWGAEAFF | TGTGCCAGCAGCCACTGGGGGGCTGAAGCTTTCTTT | TRBV4-2 | NA | NA | TRBJ1-1
CASSLSSDRSYNEQFF | TGTGCCAGCAGCTTATCTTCGGACAGATCTTACAATGAGCAGTTCTTC | TRBV7-2 | NA | once | TRBJ2-1
CASSLSAAEDTEAFF | TGCGCCAGCAGCCTCTCTGCAGCTGAGGACACTGAAGCTTTCTTT | TRBV5-1 | NA | NA | TRBJ1-1
CASSPGQGSTGELFF | TGCGCCAGCAGCCCGGGACAGGGCTCGACCGGGGAGCTGTTTTTT | TRBV5-1 | TRBD1 | NA | TRBJ2-2
CASSLLHRDTQYF | TGTGCCAGCAGTTTACTGCACAGGGATACGCAGTATTTT | TRBV28 | NA | NA | TRBJ2-3
CASSAGLAGRQETQYF | TGCGCCAGCAGCGCGGGACTAGCGGGGCGCCAAGAGACCCAGTACTTC | TRBV5-1 | TRBD2 | NA | TRBJ2-5
CASSWEGDNEQFF | TGCGCCAGCAGCTGGGAGGGGGACAATGAGCAGTTCTTC | TRBV5-1 | NA | NA | TRBJ2-1
CASARWSYEQYF | TGTGCTAGTGCCAGGTGGTCCTACGAGCAGTACTTC | TRBV12-5 | NA | NA | TRBJ2-7
CASRQGAWEQFF | TGTGCCAGCAGACAAGGGGCATGGGAGCAGTTCTTC | TRBV6-5 | NA | NA | TRBJ2-1
CASSTAGGVTDTQYF | TGTGCCAGCAGTACCGCGGGAGGGGTAACAGATACGCAGTATTTT | TRBV28 | TRBD2 | NA | TRBJ2-3
CASSLIGTGGAGGYTF | TGTGCCAGCAGTTTAATTGGGACAGGGGGCGCAGGTGGCTACACCTTC | TRBV28 | TRBD1 | NA | TRBJ1-2
CASRTTGGHGYTF | TGTGCCAGCAGGACTACAGGGGGCCATGGCTACACCTTC | TRBV28 | TRBD1 | NA | TRBJ1-2
CASSWGDRGRINEQFF | TGCGCCAGCAGCTGGGGAGACAGGGGGCGGATCAATGAGCAGTTCTTC | TRBV5-1 | TRBD1 | NA | TRBJ2-1
CASRETGTNQPQHF | TGTGCCAGCAGGGAGACAGGTACCAATCAGCCCCAGCATTTT | TRBV6-1 | NA | NA | TRBJ1-5